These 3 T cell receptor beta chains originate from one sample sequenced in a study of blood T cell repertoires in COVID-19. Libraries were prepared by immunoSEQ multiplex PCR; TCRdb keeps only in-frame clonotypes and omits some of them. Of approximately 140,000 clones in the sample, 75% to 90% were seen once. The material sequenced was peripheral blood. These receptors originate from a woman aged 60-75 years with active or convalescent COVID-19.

The CDR3 nucleotides read TGCGCCAGCAGCCAAACTGATAGCACAGATACGCAGTATTTT. Protein: CASSQTDSTDTQYF. V is TRBV4-1 and J is TRBJ2-3; D call uncertain. CDR3 length: 14 amino acids. V shed 2 bases and J shed 0 bases, with 6 bases lying between them. Germline V gene data show CDR1 as MGHRA and CDR2 as YSYEKL.

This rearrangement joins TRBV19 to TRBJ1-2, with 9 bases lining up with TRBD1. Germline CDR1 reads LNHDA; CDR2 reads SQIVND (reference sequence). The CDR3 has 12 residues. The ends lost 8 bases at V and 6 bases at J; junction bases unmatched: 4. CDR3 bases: TGTGCCAGTCGGGACAGGGTTGATGGCTACACCTTC. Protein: CASRDRVDGYTF.

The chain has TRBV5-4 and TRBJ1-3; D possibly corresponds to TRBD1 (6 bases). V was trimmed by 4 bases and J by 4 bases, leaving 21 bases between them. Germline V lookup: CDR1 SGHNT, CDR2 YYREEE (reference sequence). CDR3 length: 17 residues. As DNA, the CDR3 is TGTGCCAGCAGCCCGGAAACAGGGAACCACAGGGGAAACACCATATATTTT. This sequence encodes CASSPETGNHRGNTIYF.